This TCR beta chain comes out of a study of blood T cell repertoires in COVID-19. Background on the study: Both acute and convalescent COVID-19 samples were obtained from the United States, Italy and Spain.

This CDR3 region has 14 residues. Germline V gene sequence: CDR1 MRHNA, CDR2 SNTAGT. V was clipped by 5 bases and J by 4 bases; unmatched bases: 3. Per the original methods: Amplification with reference gene primers provided the estimates of nucleated cell counts. The repertoire was sequenced with immunoSEQ multiplex PCR; TCRdb's copy has only in-frame clones and lacks some. The D gene and trimming were derived from the DNA, and the V and J assignments and clone size from that table. The repertoire holds around 230,000 clones, 75% to 90% seen once, with approximately 30% in the top ten. This receptor was taken from a man between 40 and 49 years old with acute or convalescent COVID-19. The genes are TRBV6-4 and TRBJ2-2, with 8 bases aligning to TRBD2. Sequenced material: peripheral blood. Here the CDR3 reads CASSREGLTGELFF. The CDR3 nucleotides are TGTGCCAGCAGTCGGGAGGGGCTCACCGGGGAGCTGTTTTTT.